This TCR beta chain was observed in a study of blood T cell repertoires in COVID-19. At the level of the study: Acute-phase and convalescent COVID-19 samples originated in the United States, Italy and Spain. The cDNA or gDNA used as material had been derived from T cells, B-cell-depleted T cells, or PBMCs.

The authors' processing: Estimation of nucleated cell counts relied on the amplification of reference gene primers. Sequenced by immunoSEQ multiplex PCR; TCRdb stores in-frame clones only, minus some. V and J calls and clone size are as listed in that table; D and trimming were resolved from the DNA. The table records about 150,000 clones, approximately 77% of them present only once. This clone was seen a few times. Additional DNA sequences in this sample encode the identical CDR3. CDR1 is GTSNPN, CDR2 SVGIG, per germline (reference sequence). This CDR3 is 12 amino acids long. The V and J ends lost 3 bases and 5 bases respectively, with 5 bases between them.

The chain joins TRBV30 to TRBJ1-6, with a weak D call TRBD1 (5 bases). The source material was peripheral blood. The receptor comes from a woman older than 75 with active or convalescent COVID-19. The CDR3 reads CAWRTDNSPLHF. The CDR3 DNA sequence: TGTGCCTGGAGGACAGATAATTCACCCCTCCACTTT.